The rows below give T cell receptor beta chains drawn from one sample of a study of T cell clonotyping in hematopoietic cell transplantation. Assay used: immunoSEQ multiplex PCR; TCRdb lists only in-frame clones, some missing. Here the sample spans 6,500 to 8,000 clones, nearly 99% being singletons. The source was PBMCs, collected 30 days after allogeneic stem cell transplant. All receptors derive from a male patient aged 55 to 70 who had an allogeneic stem cell transplant from a related donor, so the T cells may come from the graft donor. Some clones in this sample may be carry-over from other donors' samples. Both conserved end residues are part of each CDR3. D genes are given only for firm matches. Size tells how often a clone was seen (once, few, many) or the class of an expanded clone, and some rows leave it out.

cdr3_nt cdr3_aa clone_size j_call d_call v_call
TGTGCCAGTAGAGGGATCTCCTATAATTCACCCCTCCACTTT CASRGISYNSPLHF NA TRBJ1-6 NA TRBV19
TGTGCCAGCCGACTAGCGGGGGGGAGCTCCTACGAGCAGTACTTC CASRLAGGSSYEQYF NA TRBJ2-7 TRBD2 TRBV28
TGTGCCAGCAGCTTAGCCTTGGACTCCTACGAGCAGTACTTC CASSLALDSYEQYF NA TRBJ2-7 NA TRBV11-2
TGTGCCAGCAGACTAGCTAATGAGCAGTTCTTC CASRLANEQFF NA TRBJ2-1 NA TRBV2
TGTGCCAGCAGTACTCGGGCCGCAACTAATGAAAAACTGTTTTTT CASSTRAATNEKLFF NA TRBJ1-4 NA TRBV28
TGTGCCAGCAGCCCCGACAACTCTGGAAACACCATATATTTT CASSPDNSGNTIYF once TRBJ1-3 NA TRBV9
TGCGCCAGCAGCCAAGTTGCTCCCGGGACACTGGGGCACACCGGGGAGCTGTTTTTT CASSQVAPGTLGHTGELFF NA TRBJ2-2 NA TRBV4-3
TGTGCCAGCAGTTGGGCGGGTGAGGCTTTCTTT CASSWAGEAFF once TRBJ1-1 NA TRBV27
TGTGCCAGTAGTATAGAAACAGCTAACTATGGCTACACCTTC CASSIETANYGYTF NA TRBJ1-2 NA TRBV19
TGTGCCATCAGTGAGTCTGGACAGGGGAGAACCGAGCAGTACTTC CAISESGQGRTEQYF NA TRBJ2-7 TRBD1 TRBV10-3
TGTGCCAGCAGTTCTCCGGGACGGACTGGGGAGCAGTACTTC CASSSPGRTGEQYF NA TRBJ2-7 NA TRBV6-5
TGTGCCAGCAGCTCTGGGACAACTTCGAACACTGAAGCTTTCTTT CASSSGTTSNTEAFF NA TRBJ1-1 NA TRBV7-3
TGTGCCAGCAGCTTGCGGGCTGTCTCTAGCACAGATACGCAGTATTTT CASSLRAVSSTDTQYF NA TRBJ2-3 NA TRBV5-8
TGTGCCAGCAGCCTACCCTGGGGGACCCAGTACTTC CASSLPWGTQYF NA TRBJ2-5 NA TRBV7-2
TGTGCCACCAGCTCCGAGGGGGGGGAGGGCCACGAGCAGTACTTC CATSSEGGEGHEQYF NA TRBJ2-7 NA TRBV15
TGTGCCAGCAGTTACTCGGACAGGGGGCGCATCTACGAGCAGTACTTC CASSYSDRGRIYEQYF once TRBJ2-7 TRBD1 TRBV6-5
TGTGCCAGCAGCCAAGATGAGGGCGAAACGAACTATGGCTACACCTTC CASSQDEGETNYGYTF NA TRBJ1-2 NA TRBV4-2
TGCGCCAGCAGAGGCGCTGGGACAAACATGAACACTGAAGCTTTCTTT CASRGAGTNMNTEAFF NA TRBJ1-1 NA TRBV4-1
TGCGCCAGCAGCGAATATACCCACAGGAGGGACACTGAAGCTTTCTTT CASSEYTHRRDTEAFF NA TRBJ1-1 NA TRBV5-1
TGTGCCAGCAGTGAATTCTTCCCAGGGAGTGGCTACACCTTC CASSEFFPGSGYTF NA TRBJ1-2 NA TRBV25-1
TGTGCCAGCAGCCCTCGGGACGTAGCCGGGGCTTTCTTT CASSPRDVAGAFF NA TRBJ1-1 NA TRBV5-8
TGTGCCAGCTCCGGGGGGGACGAGCAGTACTTC CASSGGDEQYF NA TRBJ2-7 TRBD2 TRBV18
TGTGCCAGCAGAGGAGGGGGCACAGGTCAGCCCCAGCATTTT CASRGGGTGQPQHF NA TRBJ1-5 TRBD1 TRBV28
TGTGCCAGCAGCCCAACAAGAGGGGGACCCCAGCATTTT CASSPTRGGPQHF NA TRBJ1-5 NA TRBV9
TGTGCCAGCAGTGGTCGCTCGGCAGTAGGGCCATATGGCTACACCTTC CASSGRSAVGPYGYTF NA TRBJ1-2 NA TRBV6-1
TGTGCCAGCACCCTAATCAACGAGCAGTACTTC CASTLINEQYF NA TRBJ2-7 NA TRBV7-2
TGTGCCAGCAGCTTTGTTGTGAACACTGAAGCTTTCTTT CASSFVVNTEAFF NA TRBJ1-1 NA TRBV7-9
TGTGCCAGCAGCTTCCAAGAGACCCAGTACTTC CASSFQETQYF NA TRBJ2-5 NA TRBV7-9
TGTGCCAGTCGGACAGACAGCTCCTATAATTCACCCCTCCACTTT CASRTDSSYNSPLHF NA TRBJ1-6 NA TRBV19
TGTGCCAGCAGTTTCATTCTCCGGGGCTTCTACGAGCAGTACTTC CASSFILRGFYEQYF NA TRBJ2-7 NA TRBV28
TGTGCCAGCAGCGTACAGGGAGTCGATACGCAGTATTTT CASSVQGVDTQYF NA TRBJ2-3 NA TRBV9
TGCGCCAGCAGCCGGCCGGTACCTAATTCACCCCTCCACTTT CASSRPVPNSPLHF NA TRBJ1-6 NA TRBV4-1
TGTGCCAGTAGTTCCCGCCATAACTATGGCTACACCTTC CASSSRHNYGYTF NA TRBJ1-2 NA TRBV19
TGTGCCAGCAGCACCCTAGCGACTAGCACAGATACGCAGTATTTT CASSTLATSTDTQYF NA TRBJ2-3 NA TRBV7-9
TGTGCCAGCGCGGGGACAGGGGCGTCAACTAATGAAAAACTGTTTTTT CASAGTGASTNEKLFF NA TRBJ1-4 TRBD1 TRBV9
TGTGCCAGCAGCCTTGGGAGGGGGTCCACTGAAGCTTTCTTT CASSLGRGSTEAFF NA TRBJ1-1 NA TRBV13
TGCGCCAGCAGCCAAGGCGACACTGAAGCTTTCTTT CASSQGDTEAFF NA TRBJ1-1 NA TRBV4-1
TGTGCCAGCAGCTGGCAGCGGGGGGTCAGAGATACGCAGTATTTT CASSWQRGVRDTQYF NA TRBJ2-3 TRBD2 TRBV11-3
TGTGCCAGCAGCTTAAACAGAGCTAACTATGGCTACACCTTC CASSLNRANYGYTF NA TRBJ1-2 NA TRBV7-8
TGTGCCAGAAGCTCCCTCACAGGTTTCTACGAGCAGTACTTC CARSSLTGFYEQYF NA TRBJ2-7 NA TRBV7-5
TGTGCCAGCACCCCCCGGGGGGTGAACCGGGGCACTGAAGCTTTCTTT CASTPRGVNRGTEAFF NA TRBJ1-1 NA TRBV7-9
TGTGCCAGTAGTAGCGGAGGGGTCACTTATGGCTACACCTTC CASSSGGVTYGYTF NA TRBJ1-2 NA TRBV19
TGCAGTGCGGCCCGGGGGGCCGAGCAGTACTTC CSAARGAEQYF once TRBJ2-7 NA TRBV20-1
TGTGCCAGCCACGGGTCAGGAGGATATCAGCCCCAGCATTTT CASHGSGGYQPQHF NA TRBJ1-5 NA TRBV6-1
TGCAGCGTTACTAGCGGGGGAGAGACCCAGTACTTC CSVTSGGETQYF NA TRBJ2-5 TRBD2 TRBV29-1